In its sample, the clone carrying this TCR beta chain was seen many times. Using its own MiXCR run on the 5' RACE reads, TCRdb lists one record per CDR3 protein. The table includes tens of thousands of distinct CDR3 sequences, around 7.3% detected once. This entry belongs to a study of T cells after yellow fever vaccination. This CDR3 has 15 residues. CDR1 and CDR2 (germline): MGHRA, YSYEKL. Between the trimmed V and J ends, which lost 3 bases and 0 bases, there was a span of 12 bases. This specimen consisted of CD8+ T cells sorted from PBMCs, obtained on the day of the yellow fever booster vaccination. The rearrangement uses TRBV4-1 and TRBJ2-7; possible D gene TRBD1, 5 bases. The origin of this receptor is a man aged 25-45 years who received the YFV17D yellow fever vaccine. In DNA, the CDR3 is TGCGCCAGCAGCCAGCTACCGGACACCTCCTACGAGCAGTACTTC. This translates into CASSQLPDTSYEQYF.